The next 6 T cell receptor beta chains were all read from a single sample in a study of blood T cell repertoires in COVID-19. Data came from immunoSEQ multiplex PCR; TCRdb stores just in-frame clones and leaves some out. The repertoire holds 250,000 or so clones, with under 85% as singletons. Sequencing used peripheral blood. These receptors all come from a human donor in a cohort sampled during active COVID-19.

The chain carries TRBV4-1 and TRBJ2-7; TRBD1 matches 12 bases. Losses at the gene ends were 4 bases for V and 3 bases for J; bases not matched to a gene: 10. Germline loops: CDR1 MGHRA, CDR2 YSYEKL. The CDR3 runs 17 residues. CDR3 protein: CASSPGTGGVRFYEQYF. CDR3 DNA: TGCGCCAGCAGCCCAGGGACAGGGGGCGTACGTTTCTACGAGCAGTACTTC.

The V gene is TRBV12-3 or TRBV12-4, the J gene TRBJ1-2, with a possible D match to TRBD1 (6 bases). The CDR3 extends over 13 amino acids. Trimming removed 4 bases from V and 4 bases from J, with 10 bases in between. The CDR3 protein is CASSSGQLYGYTF. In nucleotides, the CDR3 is TGTGCCAGCAGTTCTGGACAGCTCTATGGCTACACCTTC.

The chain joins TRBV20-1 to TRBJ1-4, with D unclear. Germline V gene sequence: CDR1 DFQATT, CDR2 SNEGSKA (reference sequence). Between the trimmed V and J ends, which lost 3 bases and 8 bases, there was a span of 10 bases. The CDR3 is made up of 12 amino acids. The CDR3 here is CSASYGREKLFF. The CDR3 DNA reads TGCAGTGCTAGTTACGGTCGGGAAAAACTGTTTTTT.

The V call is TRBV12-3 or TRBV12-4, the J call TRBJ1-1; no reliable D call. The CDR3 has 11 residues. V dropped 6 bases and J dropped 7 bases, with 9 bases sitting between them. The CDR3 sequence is CASRIEDEAFF. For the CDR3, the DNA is TGTGCCAGCAGAATAGAAGATGAAGCTTTCTTT.

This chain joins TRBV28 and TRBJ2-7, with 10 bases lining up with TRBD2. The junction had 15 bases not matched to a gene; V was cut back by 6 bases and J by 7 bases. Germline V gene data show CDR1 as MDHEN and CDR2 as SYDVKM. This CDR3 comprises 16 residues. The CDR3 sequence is CASSQIAGGTSTEQYF. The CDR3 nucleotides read TGTGCCAGCAGCCAAATAGCGGGAGGTACCTCTACAGAGCAGTACTTC.

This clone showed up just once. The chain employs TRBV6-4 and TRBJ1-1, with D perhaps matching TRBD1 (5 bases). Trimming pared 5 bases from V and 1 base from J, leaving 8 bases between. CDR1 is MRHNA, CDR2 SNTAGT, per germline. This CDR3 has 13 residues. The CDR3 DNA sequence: TGTGCCAGCAGTTTTGACAGGAACACTGAAGCTTTCTTT. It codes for CASSFDRNTEAFF.